The present T cell receptor beta chain was sequenced within a study of blood T cell repertoires in COVID-19. Background on the study: Some COVID-19 samples were acute and others convalescent; all came from the United States, Italy and Spain. PBMCs, B-cell-depleted T cells, or T cells provided the cDNA or gDNA that made up the material.

The Seattle patients, enrolled during active infection, were followed longitudinally. This CDR3 comprises 15 residues. Germline V gene data show CDR1 as MGHDK and CDR2 as SYGVNS. Trimming stripped 3 bases from V and 0 bases from J, with 11 bases between. As originally analysed: Quantification of nucleated cells was approximated via reference gene primer amplification. The table came from immunoSEQ multiplex PCR; TCRdb's copy has only in-frame clones and leaves some out. V and J calls and clone size come straight from that table; D and trimming were deduced from the DNA. The sample yields over 50,000 clones, 72% seen once.

The chain carries TRBV25-1 and TRBJ1-1, with a possible D match to TRBD1 (5 bases). The source material was peripheral blood. The clonotype was recovered from a woman in her seventies with COVID-19, enrolled during active disease. CDR3 DNA sequence: TGTGCCAGCAGTGAGGGGCAGGGCGTGAACACTGAAGCTTTCTTT. Translated: CASSEGQGVNTEAFF.